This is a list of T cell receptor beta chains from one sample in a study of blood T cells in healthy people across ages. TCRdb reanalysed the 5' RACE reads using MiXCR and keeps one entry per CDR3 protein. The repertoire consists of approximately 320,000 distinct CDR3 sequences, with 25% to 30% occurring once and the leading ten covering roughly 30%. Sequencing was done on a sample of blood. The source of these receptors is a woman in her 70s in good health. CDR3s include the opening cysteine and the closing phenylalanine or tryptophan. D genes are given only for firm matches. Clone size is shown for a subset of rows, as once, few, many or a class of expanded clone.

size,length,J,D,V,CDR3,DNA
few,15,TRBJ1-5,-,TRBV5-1,CASSLGGVGNQPQHF,TGCGCCAGCAGCTTGGGGGGGGTTGGCAATCAGCCCCAGCATTTT
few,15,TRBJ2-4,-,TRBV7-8,CASSQGQLGRNIQYF,TGTGCCAGCAGTCAAGGTCAACTCGGAAGGAACATTCAGTACTTC
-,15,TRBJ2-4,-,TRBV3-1,CASSPRSGVGNIQYF,TGTGCCAGCAGCCCCAGGTCAGGAGTTGGGAACATTCAGTACTTC
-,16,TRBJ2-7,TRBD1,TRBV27,CASSFLGTGKSYEQYF,TGTGCCAGCAGTTTCCTCGGGACAGGAAAATCCTACGAGCAGTACTTC
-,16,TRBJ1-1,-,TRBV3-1,CASSQGGTTLNTEAFF,TGTGCCAGCAGCCAAGGGGGAACAACTCTGAACACTGAAGCTTTCTTT
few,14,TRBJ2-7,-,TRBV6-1,CASSNRDLGYEQYF,TGTGCCAGCAGTAACCGGGACCTGGGCTACGAGCAGTACTTC
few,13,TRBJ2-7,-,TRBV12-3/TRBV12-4,CASSPRTSYEQYF,TGTGCCAGCAGCCCAAGAACCTCCTACGAGCAGTACTTC
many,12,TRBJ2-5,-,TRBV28,CASSISQEEQYF,TGTGCCAGCAGTATCTCACAAGAAGAGCAGTACTTC
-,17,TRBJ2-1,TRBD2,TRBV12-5,CASGLTTGTSGSNEQFF,TGTGCTAGTGGTTTGACCACCGGGACTAGCGGGAGCAATGAGCAGTTCTTC
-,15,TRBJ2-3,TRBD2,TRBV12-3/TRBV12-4,CASKGLAGTGTTQYF,TGTGCCAGCAAAGGGCTAGCGGGCACAGGGACGACGCAGTATTTT
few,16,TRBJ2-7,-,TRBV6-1,CASSARAPWGDYEQYF,TGTGCCAGCAGTGCCCGGGCCCCCTGGGGTGACTACGAGCAGTACTTC
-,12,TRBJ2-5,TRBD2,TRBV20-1,CSAPGLFETQYF,TGCAGTGCCCCGGGACTATTTGAGACCCAGTACTTC
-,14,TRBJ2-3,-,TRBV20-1,CSAGPRARTDTQYF,TGCAGTGCCGGACCACGGGCTCGTACAGATACGCAGTATTTT
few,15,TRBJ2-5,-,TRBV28,CASSSPPQSAETQYF,TGTGCCAGCAGTTCGCCCCCACAGTCTGCGGAGACCCAGTACTTC
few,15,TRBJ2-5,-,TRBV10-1,CASSESRTRGKTQYF,TGCGCCAGCAGTGAGTCGAGGACCCGAGGGAAGACCCAGTACTTC
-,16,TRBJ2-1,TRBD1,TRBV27,CASSGTGQGAGNEQFF,TGTGCCAGCAGTGGCACGGGACAGGGGGCTGGAAATGAGCAGTTCTTC
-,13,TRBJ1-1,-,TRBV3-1,CASSQTEYTEAFF,TGTGCCAGCAGCCAAACGGAGTACACTGAAGCTTTCTTT
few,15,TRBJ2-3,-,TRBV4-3,CASSQVGTRADTQYF,TGCGCCAGCAGCCAAGTAGGCACAAGAGCAGATACGCAGTATTTT
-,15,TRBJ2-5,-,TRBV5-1,CASSFYGENQETQYF,TGCGCCAGCAGCTTCTATGGCGAGAATCAGGAGACCCAGTACTTC
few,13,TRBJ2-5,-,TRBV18,CASSPQVRETQYF,TGTGCCAGCTCACCGCAGGTGAGGGAGACCCAGTACTTC
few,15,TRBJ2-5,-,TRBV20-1,CSAREPVGAWETQYF,TGCAGTGCTAGAGAACCGGTGGGAGCCTGGGAGACCCAGTACTTC
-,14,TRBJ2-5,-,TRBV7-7,CASSSSGAGETQYF,TGTGCTAGCAGCTCTAGTGGGGCTGGGGAGACCCAGTACTTC
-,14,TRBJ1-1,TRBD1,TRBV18,CASSPRTGETEAFF,TGTGCCAGCTCACCTCGGACAGGGGAGACTGAAGCTTTCTTT
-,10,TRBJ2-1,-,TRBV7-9,CASSLGEQFF,TGTGCCAGCAGCTTGGGTGAGCAGTTCTTC
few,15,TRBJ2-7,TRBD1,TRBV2,CAGRWDRGETYEQYF,TGTGCCGGGCGTTGGGACAGGGGGGAAACCTACGAGCAGTACTTC
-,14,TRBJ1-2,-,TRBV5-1,CASSLDPRNYGYTF,TGCGCCAGCAGCTTGGACCCAAGGAACTATGGCTACACCTTC
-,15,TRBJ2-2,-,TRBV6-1,CASSEIAGALEKLLF,TGTGCCAGCAGTGAAATCGCAGGGGCCCTGGAGAAGCTGCTTTTT
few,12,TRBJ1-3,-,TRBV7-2,CASSPPRNTIYF,TGTGCCAGCAGCCCACCCCGAAACACCATATATTTT
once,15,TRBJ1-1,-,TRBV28,CASSLVLLAVSEAFF,TGTGCCAGCAGTTTAGTATTATTAGCGGTTTCTGAAGCTTTCTTT
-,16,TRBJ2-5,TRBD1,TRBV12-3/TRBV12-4,CASSPRGQGVQETQYF,TGTGCCAGCAGCCCCAGGGGACAGGGAGTTCAAGAGACCCAGTACTTC
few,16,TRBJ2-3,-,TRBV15,CATSRVLPGGTDTQYF,TGTGCCACCAGCAGAGTTCTCCCCGGGGGCACAGATACGCAGTATTTT
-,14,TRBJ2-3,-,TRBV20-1,CSARRISSTDTQYF,TGCAGTGCTAGGAGGATTTCTAGCACAGATACGCAGTATTTT
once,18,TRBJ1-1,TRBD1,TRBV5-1,CASSYPNRGWGMNTEAFF,TGCGCCAGCAGTTACCCCAACAGGGGATGGGGCATGAACACTGAAGCTTTCTTT
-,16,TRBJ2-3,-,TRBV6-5,CASSYSLGYNTDTQYF,TGTGCCAGCAGTTACTCGCTGGGCTACAACACGGATACGCAGTATTTT